The clone carrying this TCR beta chain is medium-sized within its sample. Its antigen is unidentified. Thyroid surgery was performed in patients who had received no treatment beforehand. Per the original methods: Clinicopathological groups differed in CDR3, with these differences serving to build a distant-metastasis classifier for papillary thyroid cancer. TCRdb re-processed the PCR reads through MiXCR. Here the V and J calls rest on TCRdb's processing, not on the authors' analysis. The sample lists some 16,000 clones; approximately 24% were seen once. These data originate in a study of metastatic and nonmetastatic thyroid tumors. Study details: Repertoire comparisons spanned blood and tumor or nodule tissue from malignant and benign thyroid patients.

The study's findings and limits: Significantly higher TCR beta diversity was reportedly seen in malignant thyroid tumors than benign nodules, in blood and tumor.

Germline values: CDR1 DFQATT, CDR2 SNEGSKA (reference sequence). V shed 0 bases and J shed 5 bases, with 16 bases lying between them. The CDR3 is 16 amino acids. Sample: tumor tissue. This TCR was sampled from a male donor with papillary thyroid cancer or a benign thyroid nodule (not recorded which). Some clones in this sample may be carry-over from other donors' samples. The chain recombines TRBV20-1 with TRBJ1-4; possible D gene TRBD1, 5 bases. The CDR3 bases are TGCAGTGCTAGAGATCTGGGGCCTGTATGGAATGAAAAACTGTTTTTT. It yields the protein CSARDLGPVWNEKLFF.